One sample yielded the 15 T cell receptor beta chains listed below, sequenced in a study of blood T cell repertoires in COVID-19. The table came from immunoSEQ multiplex PCR; TCRdb's copy has only in-frame clones and leaves some out. The sample includes around 280,000 clones, about 90% seen only once; the top ten take 1.5% to 2%. Sequences were obtained from PBMCs or T cells enriched from blood (not recorded which). All receptors derive from a woman aged 18-29 years with acute COVID-19.

The chain links TRBV12-3 or TRBV12-4 to TRBJ2-1; weak D call: TRBD2 (6 bases). The CDR3 spans 13 residues. With 8 bases removed from V and 2 bases from J, the gap between germline ends came to 10 bases. CDR3 in DNA: TGTGCCAGCCGACTAGTTCCCTACAATGAGCAGTTCTTC. This translates into CASRLVPYNEQFF.

This chain uses TRBV19 with TRBJ1-1; 8 bases line up with TRBD1. CDR1 LNHDA and CDR2 SQIVND come from the germline V gene (reference sequence). The CDR3 has 15 residues. With V trimmed by 2 bases and J by 5 bases, 7 bases remained unmatched. The chain's CDR3 is CASSIRTGGHTEAFF. The CDR3 DNA reads TGTGCCAGTAGTATACGAACAGGGGGTCATACTGAAGCTTTCTTT.

This clone has a single count. The chain links TRBV6-5 to TRBJ1-1, with D maybe TRBD1 (6 bases). The CDR3 consists of 15 residues. V lost 5 bases and J lost 0, with 13 bases in between. CDR1 and CDR2 (germline): MNHEY, SVGAGI. As DNA, the CDR3 is TGTGCCAGCAGTCGCGGGGGCTCTTTGAACACTGAAGCTTTCTTT. It codes for CASSRGGSLNTEAFF.

The chain is built from TRBV7-8 and TRBJ2-1, with D possibly matching TRBD2 (5 bases). There are 17 residues in the CDR3. V shed 2 bases and J shed 0 bases, with 14 bases lying between them. Germline-derived CDR1 and CDR2 are SGHVS and FQNEAQ. CDR3 bases: TGTGCCAGCAGCTTACTCGGACTCCCCAGCTCCTACAATGAGCAGTTCTTC. Encoded protein: CASSLLGLPSSYNEQFF.

The chain employs TRBV10-3 and TRBJ2-1, with 14 bases lining up with TRBD2. J lost 7 bases, V lost 7 bases, and 3 bases had no gene match. CDR1 ENHRY and CDR2 SYGVKD come from the germline V gene. CDR3 size: 14 residues. The CDR3 reads CAIKGLAGENEQFF. CDR3 nucleotide sequence: TGTGCCATCAAGGGACTAGCGGGAGAGAATGAGCAGTTCTTC.

This sequence joins TRBV14 and TRBJ1-2; D remains ambiguous. The CDR3 contains 13 residues. Germline V gives CDR1 SGHDN, CDR2 FVKESK. Trimming stripped 0 bases from V and 3 bases from J, with 5 bases between. The CDR3 DNA reads TGTGCCAGCAGCCAAGACGGGTACTATGGCTACACCTTC. This encodes CASSQDGYYGYTF.

The V gene is TRBV5-1, the J gene TRBJ2-7; 8 positions agree with TRBD2. Germline V CDR1 and CDR2: SGHRS, YFSETQ. The J segment lost 1 base and the V segment lost 7 bases, leaving 10 bases of the junction unmatched. This CDR3 region has 15 residues. The CDR3 nucleotides are TGCGCCAGCCAGCTTGGCACTAGCGGATCCTACGAGCAGTACTTC. Translated, it gives CASQLGTSGSYEQYF.

The V gene is TRBV14, the J gene TRBJ1-1; TRBD1 aligns across 10 bases. The length of the CDR3 is 15 residues. Germline V CDR1 and CDR2: SGHDN, FVKESK. The V gene end was trimmed by 4 bases and the J gene end by 7 bases; junction bases not matched to a gene: 9. The CDR3 nucleotides are TGTGCCAGCAGCCCCGGAGACAGGGGGCTTGGTGAAGCTTTCTTT. It specifies CASSPGDRGLGEAFF.

V and J are TRBV27 and TRBJ2-1; no definite D call. Trimming stripped 5 bases from V and 3 bases from J, with 11 bases between. The CDR3 spans 14 residues. Germline lookup yields CDR1 MNHEY and CDR2 SMNVEV (reference sequence). CDR3 bases: TGTGCCAGCAGTCAAGAAACAGTCTACAATGAGCAGTTCTTC. It translates to CASSQETVYNEQFF.

The chain joins TRBV5-8 to TRBJ2-1; TRBD1 agrees at 7 bases. The CDR3 sequence is 13 residues long. The V segment lost 2 bases and the J segment 7 bases; nucleotides outside the gene matches: 3. The germline V gene encodes CDR1 SGHTS and CDR2 YDEGEE. The CDR3 protein is CASSFSRGNEQFF. The CDR3 nucleotides read TGTGCCAGCAGCTTTTCCAGGGGGAATGAGCAGTTCTTC.

CDR3 region: CASSRILGQGSYFTEAFF. Here the CDR3 DNA reads TGTGCCAGCAGCCGGATCCTGGGACAGGGAAGTTATTTCACTGAAGCTTTCTTT. This chain links TRBV7-9 with TRBJ1-1, with 9 nucleotides matching TRBD1. Trimming took 5 bases from V and 4 from J; bases not matched to a gene: 17. Germline V CDR1 and CDR2: SEHNR, FQNEAQ (reference sequence). There are 18 residues in the CDR3.

This clone was found a few times. Other DNA sequences in the sample encode the same CDR3. The chain joins TRBV27 to TRBJ1-4, with D perhaps matching TRBD1 (5 bases). Germline V gene lookup returns CDR1 MNHEY and CDR2 SMNVEV (reference sequence). The length of the CDR3 is 15 residues. Trimming pared 6 bases from V and 0 bases from J, leaving 11 bases between. CDR3 amino acids: CASSPQGATNEKLFF. The CDR3 DNA is TGTGCCAGCAGCCCCCAAGGGGCAACTAATGAAAAACTGTTTTTT.

This chain uses TRBV30 with TRBJ1-2; 7 bases fit TRBD1. Germline V gives CDR1 GTSNPN, CDR2 SVGIG (reference sequence). This CDR3 is 15 amino acids long. V lost 0 bases, J lost 2 bases, and 6 bases stayed unmatched. In nucleotides, the CDR3 is TGTGCCTGGAGTGTATCGCCGACAGGGAACTATGGCTACACCTTC. Translated, it gives CAWSVSPTGNYGYTF.

Comment on this clone: One junction end disagrees with the germline gene, perhaps due to a read error. This chain connects TRBV13 to TRBJ2-1; no clear D. The germline V gene has CDR1 PRHDT and CDR2 FYEKMQ (reference sequence). CDR3 size: 16 residues. This CDR3 is CASSLGTSGSSNEQFF. In nucleotides, the CDR3 is TGTGCCAGCAGCTTAGGTACGTCGGGTTCCTCCAATGAGCAGTTCTTC.

This clone is a singleton in its sample. Additional DNA sequences in this sample encode the identical CDR3. The CDR3 region has the DNA TGTGCCAGCAGTTTATCGTCCGGGAACTATGGCTACACCTTC. It encodes CASSLSSGNYGYTF. The genes are TRBV27 and TRBJ1-2; unclear D gene. V shed 0 bases and J shed 2 bases, with 7 bases lying between them. The CDR3 totals 14 residues. The V gene's germline CDR1 is MNHEY and CDR2 SMNVEV (reference sequence).